The rows below give T cell receptor beta chains drawn from one sample of a study of blood T cell repertoires in COVID-19. TCRdb keeps only in-frame clones here, not all; method: immunoSEQ multiplex PCR. The sample shows some 170,000 clones, roughly four fifths of them seen only once. The sample comprised peripheral blood. Source of these receptors: a human donor in a cohort sampled during active COVID-19. Both conserved end residues are part of each CDR3. The D gene is left open where the match is weak. Clone size is not always given. Where it is, it says once, few, many or a class for expanded clones.

D,J,size,V,DNA,CDR3
NA,TRBJ1-6,NA,TRBV6-1,TGTGCCAGCAGTGGAACACACAGGAGCTCCTATAATTCACCCCTCCACTTT,CASSGTHRSSYNSPLHF
NA,TRBJ1-2,NA,TRBV6-6,TGTGCCAGCAGCGGACGGGAGGGTGACTATGGCTACACCTTC,CASSGREGDYGYTF
TRBD2,TRBJ2-1,NA,TRBV19,TGTGCCAGTATCTCTAGCGGGAGTGGCAATGAGCAGTTCTTC,CASISSGSGNEQFF
NA,TRBJ2-2,few,TRBV4-3,TGCGCCAGCAGCCCTCAATGGAGGGCGAACACCGGGGAGCTGTTTTTT,CASSPQWRANTGELFF
NA,TRBJ2-1,NA,TRBV5-6,TGTGCCAGCAGCTTAACTCATGAGCAGTTCTTC,CASSLTHEQFF
NA,TRBJ2-5,NA,TRBV9,TGTGCCAGCAGCGTAGAGGGGGGGCCTCAAGAGACCCAGTACTTC,CASSVEGGPQETQYF
NA,TRBJ1-2,NA,TRBV28,TGTGCCAGCACAACCAGGGGAGTCGTCTATGGCTACACCTTC,CASTTRGVVYGYTF
TRBD2,TRBJ2-7,NA,TRBV7-8,TGTGCCAGCAGCTTATGGCAGCGGGAGACCTCCTACGAGCAGTACTTC,CASSLWQRETSYEQYF
NA,TRBJ1-4,NA,TRBV5-8,TGTGCCAGCAGCTTGGCTGACTCGTCGGGAAATGAAAAACTGTTTTTT,CASSLADSSGNEKLFF
NA,TRBJ2-1,NA,TRBV9,TGTGCCAGTTCTACAGGGATCTTCTCCTACAATGAGCAGTTCTTC,CASSTGIFSYNEQFF
NA,TRBJ2-5,once,TRBV28,TGTGCCAGCAGTTTGGGTACAGGGCGAGAGACCCAGTACTTC,CASSLGTGRETQYF
TRBD1,TRBJ2-7,NA,TRBV30,TGTGCCTGGAGTTCGCAGGGGGCGTCCTACGAGCAGTACTTC,CAWSSQGASYEQYF
TRBD2,TRBJ2-4,NA,TRBV11-2,TGTGCCAGCAGCCCTCCTGCGGGGGGATACATTCAGTACTTC,CASSPPAGGYIQYF
TRBD2,TRBJ2-3,NA,TRBV5-5,TGTGCCAGCAGCTCTGGGGACTCCGGGACTAGCGGGGTGACCGATACGCAGTATTTT,CASSSGDSGTSGVTDTQYF
NA,TRBJ2-3,NA,TRBV7-2,TGTGCCAGCAGCTTAGTCCGTGGGGCTAGAGGCGCAGATACGCAGTATTTT,CASSLVRGARGADTQYF
NA,TRBJ1-1,NA,TRBV7-3,TGTGCCAGCAGCTTATCTGGGTCGGGAACTGAAGCTTTCTTT,CASSLSGSGTEAFF
NA,TRBJ2-6,NA,TRBV11-2,TGTGCCAGCAGCCGGGGATTCTCTGGGGCCAACGTCCTGACTTTC,CASSRGFSGANVLTF
NA,TRBJ1-3,NA,TRBV7-9,TGTGCCAGCGGGTTCCCGGGTGGAAACACCATATATTTT,CASGFPGGNTIYF
TRBD2,TRBJ2-7,many,TRBV2,TGTGCCAGCAGTATTGCTAGCGGGAGGGAAGCCCACGAGCAGTACTTC,CASSIASGREAHEQYF
TRBD2,TRBJ2-5,NA,TRBV4-1,TGCGCCAGCAGCCAAGCCCTAGGGACTAGCGGAGGGGAGACCCAGTACTTC,CASSQALGTSGGETQYF
TRBD2,TRBJ2-7,many,TRBV20-1,TGCAGTGCTAGTCCCAGCGGGGTCACCTACGAGCAGTACTTC,CSASPSGVTYEQYF
NA,TRBJ2-1,NA,TRBV10-3,TGTGCCATCAACACAGGGCTGTCGGGCTTGATGGTCTTC,CAINTGLSGLMVF
TRBD1,TRBJ1-1,NA,TRBV19,TGTGCCAGTAGTCAAGGGGGCCGGGGGACTGAAGCTTTCTTT,CASSQGGRGTEAFF
TRBD1,TRBJ1-5,few,TRBV6-5,TGTGCCAGCAGTCCCAGACAGGGGGCAAGCCAGCCCCAGCATTTT,CASSPRQGASQPQHF
TRBD1,TRBJ1-6,NA,TRBV27,TGTGCCAGCAAGGGGACAGGGAGCTCCTATAATTCACCCCTCCACTTT,CASKGTGSSYNSPLHF
TRBD1,TRBJ1-1,NA,TRBV7-9,TGTGCCAGCAGCTTCCTGACAGGGCCGAACACTGAAGCTTTCTTT,CASSFLTGPNTEAFF
NA,TRBJ2-7,NA,TRBV2,TGTGCCAGCATGAGGGACTCCACCCGTTCCTACGAGCAGTACTTC,CASMRDSTRSYEQYF
NA,TRBJ2-1,NA,TRBV7-2,TGTGCCAGCAGCTTACGGTATAGGCGGGACAATGAGCAGTTCTTC,CASSLRYRRDNEQFF
NA,TRBJ1-1,NA,TRBV3-1/TRBV3-2,TGTGCCAGCAGCCAAGAGTCCTCCTCTGAAGCTTTCTTT,CASSQESSSEAFF
NA,TRBJ1-2,NA,TRBV4-3,TGCGCCAGCAGCCAAGATAACACGGGTTTTGGTGGCTACACCTTC,CASSQDNTGFGGYTF
TRBD1,TRBJ2-5,NA,TRBV15,TGTGCCACCAGCACCAGCGACAGGGGTCCGGGGACCCAGTACTTC,CATSTSDRGPGTQYF
NA,TRBJ1-3,NA,TRBV19,TGTGCCAGTAGTAACAACCCCCGGAGGGCCTCTGGAAACACCATATATTTT,CASSNNPRRASGNTIYF
NA,TRBJ1-2,NA,TRBV4-1,TGCGCCAGCAGCCAAGATCGGGAAGGGCGGGGCTACACCTTC,CASSQDREGRGYTF
TRBD1,TRBJ1-5,once,TRBV30,TGTGCCTGGACGGGACAGGGCGACCAGCCCCAGCATTTT,CAWTGQGDQPQHF
NA,TRBJ2-3,NA,TRBV6-1,TGTGCCAGCAGTGAAGGAGTCCAACTCGATACGCAGTATTTT,CASSEGVQLDTQYF
NA,TRBJ1-1,NA,TRBV27,TGTGCCAGCAGTTTGTCTTTGAACACTGAAGCTTTCTTT,CASSLSLNTEAFF
TRBD1,TRBJ2-2,NA,TRBV2,TGTGCCACCCAGGGGGGACAGGGGAGGGCCGGGGAGCTGTTTTTT,CATQGGQGRAGELFF
NA,TRBJ2-7,NA,TRBV6-5,TGTGCCAGCAGTTACTCTGGCAGGGGCTCCTACGAGCAGTACTTC,CASSYSGRGSYEQYF
TRBD1,TRBJ1-1,NA,TRBV4-1,TGCGCCAGCAGCCACCAGAATACAGGGGCTGAAGCTTTCTTT,CASSHQNTGAEAFF
NA,TRBJ2-1,NA,TRBV12-3/TRBV12-4,TGTGCCAGCAGCCTTCAGGGTGAGCAGTTCTTC,CASSLQGEQFF
NA,TRBJ1-2,NA,TRBV29-1,TGCAGCGTTGAAGATCAGGGCAGGGTTACCTATGGCTACACCTTC,CSVEDQGRVTYGYTF
NA,TRBJ1-5,NA,TRBV27,TGTGCCAGCAGTTCCCAGACAGGTTGGCATAGCAATCAGCCCCAGCATTTT,CASSSQTGWHSNQPQHF
TRBD1,TRBJ1-2,NA,TRBV6-5,TGTGCCAGCAGTTTTCTAAACAGGGGTAACTATGGCTACACCTTC,CASSFLNRGNYGYTF
TRBD1,TRBJ1-2,NA,TRBV7-9,TGTGCCAGCAGCTTGGTCTCAGGGGGCGATAGGAATGGCTACACCTTC,CASSLVSGGDRNGYTF
TRBD1,TRBJ2-2,NA,TRBV7-7,TGTGCCAGCAGCGGACAGGGGGGAACCGGGGAGCTGTTTTTT,CASSGQGGTGELFF
NA,TRBJ2-5,NA,TRBV7-2,TGTGCCAGCAGCTGGACCCTAGAGGGCATCGAGACCCAGTACTTC,CASSWTLEGIETQYF
NA,TRBJ1-5,few,TRBV6-1,TGTGCCAGCAGTGAAGCTAGCACTCAGCCCCAGCATTTT,CASSEASTQPQHF
NA,TRBJ1-2,few,TRBV21-1,TGTGCCAGCAGCCAAAGGTCCGGACAGGGGATCGGCTACACCTTC,CASSQRSGQGIGYTF
TRBD1,TRBJ1-6,NA,TRBV28,TGTGCCAGCAAGACAGGGGCGATTAATTCACCCCTCCACTTT,CASKTGAINSPLHF
NA,TRBJ2-1,once,TRBV15,TGTGCCACCAGTTCTCCGGGACTCCGCGCGAATGAGCAGTTCTTC,CATSSPGLRANEQFF